One and the same sample provided the 10 T cell receptor beta chains below, sequenced in a study of shared clonotypes between healthy human individuals (dated by TCRdb to 2018 to 2020). Libraries were constructed by the immunoSEQ multiplex PCR assay. TCRdb stores this immuneACCESS table with in-frame sequences only. Part of the clones is absent; in the studies checked, under half of the shortfall reflects unresolved V genes, and no reason is known for the rest. This sample comprises 2 million to 2.5 million clones, approximately 95% of them detected only once. The ten largest make up 0.1% to 0.15% of the sample. Sequencing input: naive CD4+ T cells sorted from blood. Taken with the paper, the label for cell subset or site translates to: CD45RA+ positively selected. These TCRs come from a man aged 18 to 29 in good health.

The chain recombines TRBV28 with TRBJ1-1, with 7 bases lining up with TRBD1. The CDR3 has 15 amino acids. J was trimmed by 10 bases and V by 2 bases; bases with no gene match: 13. From germline, CDR1 is MDHEN and CDR2 SYDVKM. The CDR3 nucleotides read TGTGCCAGCAGTTTACCGTCGGGGGGACAGCAATCAGCTTTCTTT. Amino acids: CASSLPSGGQQSAFF.

Comments on this clone: An end of the junction does not agree with germline; a read error may underlie this. The chain links TRBV7-7 to TRBJ2-7; 11 bases are a match to TRBD2. Germline V CDR1 and CDR2: SSHAT, FNYEAQ (reference sequence). This CDR3 comprises 17 residues. CDR3 sequence reads: CASTLTSGRGDSYEQYF. In DNA, the CDR3 is TGTGCTAGCACCCTAACTAGCGGGAGAGGGGACTCCTACGAGCAGTACTTC.

The chain carries TRBV6-1 and TRBJ1-6; D ambiguous. Germline V gene data show CDR1 as MNHNS and CDR2 as SASEGT. V gave up 2 bases and J gave up 7 bases, with 12 bases separating them. This CDR3 contains 15 residues. The CDR3 bases are TGTGCCAGCAGTGAAATGAGCCTACGAAATTCACCCCTCCACTTT. It is translated as CASSEMSLRNSPLHF.

The rearrangement joins TRBV6-1 to TRBJ1-4; tentatively, D is TRBD1 (5 bases). The CDR3 has 15 amino acids. Germline CDR1 is MNHNS and CDR2 is SASEGT. V shed 8 bases and J shed 5 bases, with 18 bases lying between them. CDR3: CASGFDRGSNEKLFF. DNA for the CDR3: TGTGCCAGCGGCTTTGACAGAGGCTCGAATGAAAAACTGTTTTTT.

The genes are TRBV6-5 and TRBJ1-2; 10 bases align to TRBD1. The CDR3 totals 15 residues. J gave up 3 bases and V 7 bases, and 8 bases lay outside the gene matches. Germline V lookup: CDR1 MNHEY, CDR2 SVGAGI. CDR3 DNA: TGTGCCAGCACCGATCGGACAGGGGGGGACTATGGCTACACCTTC. As protein: CASTDRTGGDYGYTF.

The chain joins TRBV5-4 to TRBJ2-1; 11 nucleotides agree with TRBD2. Germline CDR1 SGHNT, CDR2 YYREEE (reference sequence). V was clipped by 2 bases and J by 4 bases; unmatched bases: 2. CDR3 length equals 15 residues. DNA for the CDR3: TGTGCCAGCAGCTTCGGGACTAGCGGTTACAATGAGCAGTTCTTC. It is translated as CASSFGTSGYNEQFF.

This clone was counted a single time. The rearrangement links TRBV14 to TRBJ2-7, with TRBD1 as a possible D gene (5 bases). The length of the CDR3 is 13 residues. Trimming shortened V by 5 bases and J by 6 bases, and 14 bases separated the two germline ends. Germline V lookup: CDR1 SGHDN, CDR2 FVKESK. The CDR3 protein is CASSKQGWSEQYF. The DNA of the CDR3 is TGTGCCAGCAGCAAGCAGGGCTGGAGCGAGCAGTACTTC. The full variable domain, rest sourced from reference TRBV14 and TRBJ2-7, is EAGVTQFPSHSVIEKGQTVTLRCDPISGHDNLYWYRRVMGKEIKFLLHFVKESKQDESGMPNNRFLAERTGGTYSTLKVQPAELEDSGVYFCASSKQGWSEQYFGPGTRLTVT.

CDR3 bases: TGTGCCAGCTCTCGGGACAGGAGTCTCTCCTACGAGCAGTACTTC. This sequence encodes CASSRDRSLSYEQYF. The chain couples TRBV18 to TRBJ2-7; 8 bases are shared with TRBD1. The CDR3 is 15 residues long. Per germline, CDR1 KGHSH and CDR2 LQKENI. With 6 bases clipped from V and 0 bases from J, the junction kept 7 bases outside the gene matches. Full variable domain (remainder filled in from reference TRBV18 and TRBJ2-7): NAGVMQNPRHLVRRRGQEARLRCSPMKGHSHVYWYRQLPEEGLKFMVYLQKENIIDESGMPKERFSAEFPKEGPSILRIQQVVRGDSAAYFCASSRDRSLSYEQYFGPGTRLTVT.

The chain joins TRBV10-3 to TRBJ1-2; 9 bases are a match to TRBD1. Trimming cost V 6 bases and J 7 bases; bases outside gene matches: 6. Per germline, CDR1 ENHRY and CDR2 SYGVKD. This CDR3 comprises 13 residues. This chain's CDR3 is CAIRPGQGGGYTF. The CDR3 DNA is TGTGCCATCAGGCCGGGACAGGGTGGTGGCTACACCTTC.

This chain connects TRBV27 to TRBJ2-7; no definite D call. Germline lookup yields CDR1 MNHEY and CDR2 SMNVEV (reference sequence). The CDR3 has 14 residues. V was shortened by 5 bases and J by 7 bases, with 18 bases between the two germline ends. In DNA, the CDR3 is TGTGCCAGCAGTGCCGACGCACCGGTGTGGGAGCAGTACTTC. Encoded protein: CASSADAPVWEQYF.